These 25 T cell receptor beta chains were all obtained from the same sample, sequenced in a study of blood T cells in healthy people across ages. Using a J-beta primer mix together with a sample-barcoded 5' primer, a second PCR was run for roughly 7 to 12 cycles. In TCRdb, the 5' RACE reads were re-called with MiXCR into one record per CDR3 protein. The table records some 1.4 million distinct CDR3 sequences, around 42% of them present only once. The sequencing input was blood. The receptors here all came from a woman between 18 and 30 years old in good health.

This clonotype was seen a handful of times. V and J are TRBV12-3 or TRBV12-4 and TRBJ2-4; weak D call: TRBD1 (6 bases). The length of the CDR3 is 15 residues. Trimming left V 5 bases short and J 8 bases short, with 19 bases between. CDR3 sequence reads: CASSALGTPGDIQYF. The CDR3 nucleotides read TGTGCCAGCAGTGCCCTTGGGACACCCGGGGACATTCAGTACTTC.

Here the CDR3 DNA reads TGTGCCAGCAACTGGGACAGGGCTGGCAATCAGCCCCAGCATTTT. Its protein product is CASNWDRAGNQPQHF. This chain joins TRBV12-3 or TRBV12-4 and TRBJ1-5; 9 bases match TRBD1. The ends lost 7 bases at V and 2 bases at J; junction bases unmatched: 6. The CDR3 runs to 15 residues.

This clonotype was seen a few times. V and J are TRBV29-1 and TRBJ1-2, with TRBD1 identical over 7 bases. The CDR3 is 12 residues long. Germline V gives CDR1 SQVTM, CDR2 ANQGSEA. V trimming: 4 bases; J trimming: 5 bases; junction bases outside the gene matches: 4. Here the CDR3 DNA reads TGCAGCGTTGCCTCGGGACAGTATGGCTACACCTTC. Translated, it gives CSVASGQYGYTF.

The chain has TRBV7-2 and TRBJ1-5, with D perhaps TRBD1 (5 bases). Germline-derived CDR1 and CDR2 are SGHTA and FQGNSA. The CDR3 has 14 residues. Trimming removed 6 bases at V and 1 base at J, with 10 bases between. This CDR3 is CASSHRDSNQPQHF. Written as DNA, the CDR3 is TGTGCCAGCAGTCATAGGGACAGCAATCAGCCCCAGCATTTT.

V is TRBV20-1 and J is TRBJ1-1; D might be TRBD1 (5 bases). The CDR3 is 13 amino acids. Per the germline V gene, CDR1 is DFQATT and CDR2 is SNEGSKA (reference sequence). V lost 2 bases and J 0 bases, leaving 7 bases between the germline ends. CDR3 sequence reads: CSARRGLNTEAFF. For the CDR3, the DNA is TGCAGTGCTAGAAGGGGTTTGAACACTGAAGCTTTCTTT.

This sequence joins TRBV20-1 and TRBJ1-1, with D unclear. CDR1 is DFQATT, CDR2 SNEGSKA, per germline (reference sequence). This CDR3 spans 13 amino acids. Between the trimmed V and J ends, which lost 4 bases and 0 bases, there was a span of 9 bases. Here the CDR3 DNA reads TGCAGTGCTATACAAGACCTGAACACTGAAGCTTTCTTT. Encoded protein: CSAIQDLNTEAFF.

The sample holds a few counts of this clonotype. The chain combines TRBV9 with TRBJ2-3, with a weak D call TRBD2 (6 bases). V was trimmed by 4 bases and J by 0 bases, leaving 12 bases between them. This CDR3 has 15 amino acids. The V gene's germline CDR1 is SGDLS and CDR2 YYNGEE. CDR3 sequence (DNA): TGTGCCAGCAGCCCTTTGCGGGGAAGCACAGATACGCAGTATTTT. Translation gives CASSPLRGSTDTQYF.

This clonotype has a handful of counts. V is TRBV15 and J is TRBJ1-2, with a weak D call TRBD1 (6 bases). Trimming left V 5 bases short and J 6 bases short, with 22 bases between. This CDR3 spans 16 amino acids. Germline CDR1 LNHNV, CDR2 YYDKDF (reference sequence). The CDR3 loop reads CATSPNQGPIPNGYTF. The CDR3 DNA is TGTGCCACCAGCCCGAATCAGGGGCCCATCCCTAATGGCTACACCTTC.

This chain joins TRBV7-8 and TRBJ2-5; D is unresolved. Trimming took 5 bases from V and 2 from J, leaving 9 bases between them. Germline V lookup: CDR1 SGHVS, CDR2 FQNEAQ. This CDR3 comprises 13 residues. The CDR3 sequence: CASSLAWQETQYF. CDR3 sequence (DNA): TGTGCCAGCAGCCTGGCTTGGCAAGAGACCCAGTACTTC.

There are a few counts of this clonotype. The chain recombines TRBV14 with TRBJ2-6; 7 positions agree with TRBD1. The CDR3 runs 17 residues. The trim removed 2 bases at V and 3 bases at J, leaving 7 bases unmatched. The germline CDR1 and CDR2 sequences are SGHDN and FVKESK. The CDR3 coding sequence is TGTGCCAGCAGCCAATCTTGGACAGGAGTTGGGGCCAACGTCCTGACTTTC. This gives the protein CASSQSWTGVGANVLTF.

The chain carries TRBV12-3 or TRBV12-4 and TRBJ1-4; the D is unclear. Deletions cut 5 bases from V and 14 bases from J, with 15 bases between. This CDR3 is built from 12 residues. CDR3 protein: CASSPYSEQLFF. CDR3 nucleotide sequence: TGTGCCAGCAGTCCCTACAGTGAACAGCTGTTTTTT.

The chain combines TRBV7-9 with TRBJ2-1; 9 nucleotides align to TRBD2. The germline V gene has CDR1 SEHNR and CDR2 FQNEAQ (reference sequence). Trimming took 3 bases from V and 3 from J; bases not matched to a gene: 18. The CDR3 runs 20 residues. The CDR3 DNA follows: TGTGCCAGCAGCTTTAACCTCCCGGGAGAGCGGGGGGACTACTACAATGAGCAGTTCTTC. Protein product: CASSFNLPGERGDYYNEQFF.

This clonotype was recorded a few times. CDR3 in DNA: TGTGCCAGCAGTTTTCCACCGGGACAGGGCCTCAAATCCTCCTACGAGCAGTACTTC. Its protein is CASSFPPGQGLKSSYEQYF. V is TRBV28 and J is TRBJ2-7; 9 bases match TRBD1. This CDR3 region has 19 residues. The germline CDR1 and CDR2 sequences are MDHEN and SYDVKM. The ends lost 3 bases at V and 0 bases at J; junction bases unmatched: 15.

The DNA of the CDR3 is TGTGCCAGCAGTTACGTGCGGGAGCAGTACTTC. This encodes CASSYVREQYF. This chain connects TRBV6-6 to TRBJ2-7; D remains unclear. This CDR3 comprises 11 residues. Trimming took off 2 bases at V and 7 bases at J, with 6 bases between the two ends. Germline CDR1 MNHNY, CDR2 SVGAGI (reference sequence).

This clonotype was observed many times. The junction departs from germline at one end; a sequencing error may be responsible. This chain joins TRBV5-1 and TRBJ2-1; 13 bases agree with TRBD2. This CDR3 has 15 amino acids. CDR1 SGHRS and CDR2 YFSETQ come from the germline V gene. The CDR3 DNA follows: TGTGCCAGCAGCCCGGGACTAGCGGGATACAATGAGCAGTTCTTC. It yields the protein CASSPGLAGYNEQFF.

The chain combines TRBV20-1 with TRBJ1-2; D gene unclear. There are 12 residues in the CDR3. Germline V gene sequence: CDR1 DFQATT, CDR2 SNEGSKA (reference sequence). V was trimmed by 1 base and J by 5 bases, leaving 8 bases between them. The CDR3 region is CSARGGMYGYTF. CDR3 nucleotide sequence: TGCAGTGCTAGAGGCGGCATGTATGGCTACACCTTC.

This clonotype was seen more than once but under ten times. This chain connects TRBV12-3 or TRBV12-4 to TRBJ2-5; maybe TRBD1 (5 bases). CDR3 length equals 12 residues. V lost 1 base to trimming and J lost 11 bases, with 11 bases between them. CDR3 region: CASSLEDNEQYF. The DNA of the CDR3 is TGTGCCAGCAGTTTAGAGGACAATGAGCAGTACTTC.

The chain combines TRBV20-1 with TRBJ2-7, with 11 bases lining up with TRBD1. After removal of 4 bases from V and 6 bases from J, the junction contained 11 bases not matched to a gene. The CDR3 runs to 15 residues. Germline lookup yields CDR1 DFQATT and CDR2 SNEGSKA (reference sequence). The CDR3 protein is CSAKRVGTGGPEQYF. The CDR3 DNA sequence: TGCAGTGCTAAGAGGGTCGGGACAGGGGGACCCGAGCAGTACTTC.

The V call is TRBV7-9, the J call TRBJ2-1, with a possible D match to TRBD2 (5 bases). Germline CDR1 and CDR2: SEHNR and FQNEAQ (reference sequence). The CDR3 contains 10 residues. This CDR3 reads CSADYNEQFF. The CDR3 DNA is TGTTCAGCGGACTACAATGAGCAGTTCTTC.

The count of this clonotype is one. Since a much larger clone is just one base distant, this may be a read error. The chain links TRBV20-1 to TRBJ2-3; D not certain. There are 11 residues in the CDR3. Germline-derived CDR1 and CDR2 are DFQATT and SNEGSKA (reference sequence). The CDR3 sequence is CSALIQDMQYF. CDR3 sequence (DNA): TGCAGTGCCTTAATACAAGATATGCAGTATTTT.

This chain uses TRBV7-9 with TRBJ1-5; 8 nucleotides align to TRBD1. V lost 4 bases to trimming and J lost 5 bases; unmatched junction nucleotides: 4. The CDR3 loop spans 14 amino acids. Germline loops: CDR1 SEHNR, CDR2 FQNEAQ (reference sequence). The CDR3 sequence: CASSSGTGYQPQHF. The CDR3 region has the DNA TGTGCCAGCAGCTCCGGGACAGGATATCAGCCCCAGCATTTT.

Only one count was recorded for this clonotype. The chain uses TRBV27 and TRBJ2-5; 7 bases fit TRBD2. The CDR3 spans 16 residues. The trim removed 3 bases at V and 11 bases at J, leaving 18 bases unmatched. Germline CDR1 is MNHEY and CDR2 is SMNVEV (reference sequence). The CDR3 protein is CASSFIGLAEGDEQYF. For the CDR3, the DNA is TGTGCCAGCAGTTTCATCGGGCTAGCGGAGGGAGATGAGCAGTACTTC.

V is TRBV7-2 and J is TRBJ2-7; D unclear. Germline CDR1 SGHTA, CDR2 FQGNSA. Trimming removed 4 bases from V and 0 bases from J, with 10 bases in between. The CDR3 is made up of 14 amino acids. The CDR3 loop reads CASSSQVPSYEQYF. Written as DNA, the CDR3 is TGTGCCAGCAGCTCGCAGGTCCCCTCCTACGAGCAGTACTTC.

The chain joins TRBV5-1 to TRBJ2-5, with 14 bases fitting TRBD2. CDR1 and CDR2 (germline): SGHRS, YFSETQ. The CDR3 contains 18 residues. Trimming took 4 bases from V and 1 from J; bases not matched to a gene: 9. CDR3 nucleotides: TGCGCCAGCAGCCCCACCGGGACTAGCGGGAGACCCCAAGAGACCCAGTACTTC. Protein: CASSPTGTSGRPQETQYF.

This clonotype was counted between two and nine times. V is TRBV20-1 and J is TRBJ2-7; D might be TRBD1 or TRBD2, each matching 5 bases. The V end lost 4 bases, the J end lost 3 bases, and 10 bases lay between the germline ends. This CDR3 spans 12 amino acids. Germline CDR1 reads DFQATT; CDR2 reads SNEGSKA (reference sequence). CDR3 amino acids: CSANRDGYEQYF. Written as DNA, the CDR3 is TGCAGTGCTAACCGGGACGGCTACGAGCAGTACTTC.